This TCR beta chain was captured by sequencing in a study of T cells in Graves' hyperthyroidism and ophthalmopathy. The table lists this clonotype with many counts. Its matching antigen is unknown. Amplification targeted TCR beta CDR3 regions from RNA transcripts. Using the HTBI primer set, a first-round RT-PCR was run on the TCR CDR3. TCRdb redid the calling of the multiplex PCR reads with MiXCR, one entry per CDR3 protein. The sample comprises hundreds of thousands of distinct CDR3 sequences, 15% to 20% of which are singletons, and 3% to 4.5% rests with the top ten. Newly diagnosed hyperthyroidism patients aged 18 to 65 years had disease lasting under 2 months. Fresh peripheral blood, approximately 10 ml, was the source of the PBMCs. Whole-study findings and limits: By a 13 V-J model, ophthalmopathy was set apart from stable hyperthyroidism. Most expanded thyroid clonotypes above 0.001 recurred in blood.

Germline assignment: CDR1 LGHDT and CDR2 YNNKEL (reference sequence). Trimming removed 3 bases from V and 4 bases from J; junction bases left unmatched: 5. CDR3 length: 14 residues. V usage is TRBV3-1 and J usage is TRBJ1-2; TRBD1 agrees at 7 bases. Sequenced: blood. The clonotype was recovered from a woman in her twenties or thirties with Graves' hyperthyroidism. This CDR3 reads CASSQQDRIYGYTF. The CDR3 region has the DNA TGTGCCAGCAGCCAGCAGGACAGGATCTATGGCTACACCTTC.